This T cell receptor beta chain was obtained from a study of blood T cell repertoires in COVID-19. The J segment lost 0 bases and the V segment lost 4 bases, leaving 4 bases of the junction unmatched. Germline-derived CDR1 and CDR2 are SGHNT and YYREEE (reference sequence). This CDR3 spans 15 amino acids. Sequencing was performed with immunoSEQ multiplex PCR; in TCRdb, only in-frame clones are kept and a portion is missing. The sample has approximately 390,000 clones; 85% to 90% are singletons. This TCR was sampled from a woman in her 50s who had recovered from COVID-19. The J gene is TRBJ2-3, the V gene TRBV5-4, with 8 bases identical to TRBD2. Sequenced material: PBMCs or T cells enriched from blood (not recorded which). CDR3 bases: TGTGCCAGCAGCCCTAGCGGGCGAAGCACAGATACGCAGTATTTT. This encodes CASSPSGRSTDTQYF.